This T cell receptor (beta chain) was captured by sequencing in a study of cytomegalovirus exposure and HLA in healthy donors. Study-wide results and caveats: Later analysis demonstrated an association between a missense DCLRE1C variant and TCR beta V- and J-gene trimming. It was confirmed in vitro that a few of the CMV-associated chains were specific for CMV antigens.

As regards this clone: No antigen is known for it.

Use of 60 Vbeta and 13 Jbeta primers characterized the PCR. TCRdb's table, derived via immunoSEQ multiplex PCR, lists solely in-frame clones and lacks some. Of 110,000 to 150,000 clones listed, 80% are singletons. The germline V gene encodes CDR1 SGHTA and CDR2 FQGNSA. This CDR3 is 13 amino acids long. Deletions cut 5 bases from V and 12 bases from J, with 19 bases between. Sequences were obtained from PBMCs. The receptor was derived from a male donor in good health and CMV-seronegative. The chain is built from TRBV7-2 and TRBJ1-1, with a possible D match to TRBD1 (5 bases). CDR3 residues: CASSTRGSSETFF. The CDR3 bases are TGTGCCAGCAGCACTCGGGGGAGTTCTGAGACTTTCTTT. Complete variable domain (other parts from reference TRBV7-2 and TRBJ1-1): GAGVSQSPSNKVTEKGKDVELRCDPISGHTALYWYRQSLGQGLEFLIYFQGNSAPDKSGLPSDRFSAERTGGSVSTLTIQRTQQEDSAVYLCASSTRGSSETFFGQGTRLTVV.